The T cell receptor (beta chain) described here comes from a study of T cells after yellow fever vaccination. Only a few counts were recorded for this clonotype. There are 16 residues in the CDR3. Trimming removed 3 bases from V and 3 bases from J; junction bases left unmatched: 11. Germline assignment: CDR1 SGHTA and CDR2 FQGNSA. TCRdb used MiXCR to reprocess the 5' RACE reads, holding one entry per CDR3 protein. The table has 300,000 to 350,000 distinct CDR3 sequences, less than 9.5% seen once. The chain combines TRBV7-2 with TRBJ2-7, with 7 bases that match TRBD1. Material: PBMCs, obtained roughly 46 days after the first yellow fever vaccination. The receptor's source is a man between 18 and 29 years old who received the YFV17D yellow fever vaccine. The CDR3 nucleotides are TGTGCCAGCAGCTTGCGCAGAGGGGGCCGTCTCTACGAGCAGTACTTC. As protein: CASSLRRGGRLYEQYF.